The 2 T cell receptor beta chains listed next were all sequenced from one sample in a study of shared T cell receptors in the human thymus. Sequencing used immunoSEQ multiplex PCR; TCRdb keeps in-frame clones, though not all of them. The sample consists of roughly 410,000 clones, 85% to 95% of them appearing once. Sequences were obtained from thymocytes. The receptor source for this set is a human donor.

This chain joins TRBV2 and TRBJ2-7; D remains ambiguous. V dropped 1 base and J dropped 1 base, with 8 bases sitting between them. The germline gives CDR1 SNHLY, CDR2 FYNNEI. This CDR3 spans 14 amino acids. This chain's CDR3 is CASSEEAFSYEQYF. In DNA, the CDR3 is TGTGCCAGCAGTGAAGAGGCGTTTTCCTACGAGCAGTACTTC.

CDR3: CASSSWGRKREKNEQFF. The CDR3 DNA is TGTGCCAGCAGCTCCTGGGGGAGGAAGCGGGAGAAGAATGAGCAGTTCTTC. This chain uses TRBV5-5 with TRBJ2-1; TRBD2 agrees at 8 bases. V dropped 3 bases and J dropped 7; count of bases not matched to a gene: 15. From germline, CDR1 is SGHKS and CDR2 YYEKEE (reference sequence). The length of the CDR3 is 17 residues.